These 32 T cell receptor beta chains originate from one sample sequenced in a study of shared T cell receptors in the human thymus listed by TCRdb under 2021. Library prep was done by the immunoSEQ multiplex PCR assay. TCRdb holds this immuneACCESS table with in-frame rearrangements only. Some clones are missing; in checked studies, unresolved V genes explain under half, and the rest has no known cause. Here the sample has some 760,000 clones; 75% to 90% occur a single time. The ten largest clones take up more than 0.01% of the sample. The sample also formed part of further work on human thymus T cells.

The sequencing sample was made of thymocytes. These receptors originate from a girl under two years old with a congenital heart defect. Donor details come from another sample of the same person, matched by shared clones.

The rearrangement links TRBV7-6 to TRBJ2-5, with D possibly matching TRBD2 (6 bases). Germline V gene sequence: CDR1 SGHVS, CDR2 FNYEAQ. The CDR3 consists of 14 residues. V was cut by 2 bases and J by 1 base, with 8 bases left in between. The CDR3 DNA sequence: TGTGCCAGCAGCTTACGGGGGACCCAAGAGACCCAGTACTTC. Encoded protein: CASSLRGTQETQYF.

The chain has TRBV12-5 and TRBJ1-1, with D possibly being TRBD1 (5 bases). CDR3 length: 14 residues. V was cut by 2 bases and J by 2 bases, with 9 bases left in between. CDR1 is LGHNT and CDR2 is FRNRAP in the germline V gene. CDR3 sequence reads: CASGLQGRNTEAFF. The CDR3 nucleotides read TGTGCTAGTGGTTTGCAGGGAAGAAACACTGAAGCTTTCTTT.

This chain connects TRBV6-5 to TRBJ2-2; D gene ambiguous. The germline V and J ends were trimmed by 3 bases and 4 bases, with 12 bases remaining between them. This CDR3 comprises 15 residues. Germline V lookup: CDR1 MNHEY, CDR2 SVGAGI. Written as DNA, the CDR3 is TGTGCCAGCAGTTATTCCGGGTCCACCACCGGGGAGCTGTTTTTT. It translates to CASSYSGSTTGELFF.

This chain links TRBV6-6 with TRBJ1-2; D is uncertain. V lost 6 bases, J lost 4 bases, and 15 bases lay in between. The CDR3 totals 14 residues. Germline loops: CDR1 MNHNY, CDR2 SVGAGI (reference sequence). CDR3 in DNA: TGTGCCAGCAGCAACCGTGGACTACTCTATGGCTACACCTTC. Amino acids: CASSNRGLLYGYTF.

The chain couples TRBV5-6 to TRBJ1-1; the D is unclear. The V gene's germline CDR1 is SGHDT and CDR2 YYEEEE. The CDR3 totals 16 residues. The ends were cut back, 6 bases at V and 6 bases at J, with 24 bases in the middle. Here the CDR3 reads CASINPHEGSLAEAFF. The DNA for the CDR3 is TGTGCCAGCATCAACCCCCACGAGGGAAGCTTGGCTGAAGCTTTCTTT.

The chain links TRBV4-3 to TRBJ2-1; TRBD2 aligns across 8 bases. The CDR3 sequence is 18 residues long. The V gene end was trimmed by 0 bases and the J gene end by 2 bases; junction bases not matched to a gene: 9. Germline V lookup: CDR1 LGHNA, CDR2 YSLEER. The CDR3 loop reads CASSQEYGPAGAYNEQFF. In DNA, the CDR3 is TGCGCCAGCAGCCAAGAATATGGCCCAGCGGGGGCCTACAATGAGCAGTTCTTC.

CDR3 in amino acids: CASSWGVYYGYTF. The CDR3 region has the DNA TGTGCCAGCAGTTGGGGAGTTTACTATGGCTACACCTTC. V gene TRBV25-1 combines with J gene TRBJ1-2; D gene ambiguous. Per germline, CDR1 MGHDK and CDR2 SYGVNS. The CDR3 runs 13 residues. Trimming removed 5 bases at V and 3 bases at J, with 10 bases between.

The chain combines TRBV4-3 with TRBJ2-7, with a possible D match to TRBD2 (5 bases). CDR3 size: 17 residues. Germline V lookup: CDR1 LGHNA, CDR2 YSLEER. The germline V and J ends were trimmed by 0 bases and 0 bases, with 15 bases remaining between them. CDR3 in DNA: TGCGCCAGCAGCCAAGATATCGCAGCGGCCAGCTCCTACGAGCAGTACTTC. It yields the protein CASSQDIAAASSYEQYF.

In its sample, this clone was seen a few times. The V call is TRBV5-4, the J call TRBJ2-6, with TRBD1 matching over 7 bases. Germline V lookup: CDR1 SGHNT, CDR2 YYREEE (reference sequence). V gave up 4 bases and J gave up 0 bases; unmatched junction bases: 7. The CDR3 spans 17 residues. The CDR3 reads CASSPGQTSSGANVLTF. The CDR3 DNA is TGTGCCAGCAGCCCGGGACAGACGAGCTCTGGGGCCAACGTCCTGACTTTC.

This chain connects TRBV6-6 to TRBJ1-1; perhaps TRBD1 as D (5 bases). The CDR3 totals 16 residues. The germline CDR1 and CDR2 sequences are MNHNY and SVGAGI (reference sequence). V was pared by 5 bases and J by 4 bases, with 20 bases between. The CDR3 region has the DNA TGTGCCAGCAGTGGCTTAGGGCAGGGCAGTTTCACTGAAGCTTTCTTT. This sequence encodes CASSGLGQGSFTEAFF.

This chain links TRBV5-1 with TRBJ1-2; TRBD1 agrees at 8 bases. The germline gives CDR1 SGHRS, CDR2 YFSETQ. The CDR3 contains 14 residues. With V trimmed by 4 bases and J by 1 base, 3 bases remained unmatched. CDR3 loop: CASSHDRGNYGYTF. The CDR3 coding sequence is TGCGCCAGCAGCCACGACAGGGGTAACTATGGCTACACCTTC.

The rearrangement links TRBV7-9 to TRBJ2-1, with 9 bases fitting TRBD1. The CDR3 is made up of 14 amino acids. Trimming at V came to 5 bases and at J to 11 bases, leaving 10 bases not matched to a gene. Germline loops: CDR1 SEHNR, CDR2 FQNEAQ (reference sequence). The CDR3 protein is CASSPTPGQGKQFF. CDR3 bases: TGTGCCAGCAGCCCAACACCAGGACAGGGGAAGCAGTTCTTC.

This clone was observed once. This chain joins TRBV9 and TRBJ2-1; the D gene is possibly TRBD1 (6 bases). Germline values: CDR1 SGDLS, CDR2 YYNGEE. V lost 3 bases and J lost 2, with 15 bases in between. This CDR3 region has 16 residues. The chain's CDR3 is CASSARTNRAYNEQFF. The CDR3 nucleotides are TGTGCCAGCAGCGCGAGGACCAACAGGGCCTACAATGAGCAGTTCTTC.

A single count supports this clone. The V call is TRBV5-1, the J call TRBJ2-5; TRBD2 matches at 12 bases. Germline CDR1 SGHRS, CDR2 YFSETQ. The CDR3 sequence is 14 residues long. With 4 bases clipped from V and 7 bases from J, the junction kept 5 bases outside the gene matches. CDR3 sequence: CASSTSGGTATQYF. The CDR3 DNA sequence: TGCGCCAGCAGCACTAGCGGGGGGACAGCGACCCAGTACTTC. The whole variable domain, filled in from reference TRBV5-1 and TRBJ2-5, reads KAGVTQTPRYLIKTRGQQVTLSCSPISGHRSVSWYQQTPGQGLQFLFEYFSETQRNKGNFPGRFSGRQFSNSRSEMNVSTLELGDSALYLCASSTSGGTATQYFGPGTRLLVL.

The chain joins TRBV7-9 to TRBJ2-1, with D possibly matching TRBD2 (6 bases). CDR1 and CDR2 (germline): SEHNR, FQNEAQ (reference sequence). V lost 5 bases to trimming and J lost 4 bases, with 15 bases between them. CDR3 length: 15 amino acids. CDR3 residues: CASSPHGGAYNEQFF. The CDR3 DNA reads TGTGCCAGCAGCCCCCACGGGGGAGCATACAATGAGCAGTTCTTC.

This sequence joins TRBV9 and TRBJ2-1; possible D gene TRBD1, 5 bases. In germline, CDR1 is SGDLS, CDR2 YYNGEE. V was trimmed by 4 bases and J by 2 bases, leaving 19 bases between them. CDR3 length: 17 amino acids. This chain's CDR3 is CASSSGRESPAYNEQFF. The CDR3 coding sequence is TGTGCCAGCAGCTCAGGCAGGGAATCCCCAGCCTACAATGAGCAGTTCTTC.

The chain's CDR3 is CASSPGLGFETDTQYF. The CDR3 DNA is TGCGCCAGCAGCCCGGGACTAGGGTTCGAAACAGATACGCAGTATTTT. The J gene is TRBJ2-3, the V gene TRBV5-1, with TRBD2 identical over 8 bases. Germline lookup yields CDR1 SGHRS and CDR2 YFSETQ. This CDR3 is built from 16 residues. V was pared by 4 bases and J by 3 bases, with 10 bases of the junction left unmatched. Complete variable domain (other parts from reference TRBV5-1 and TRBJ2-3): KAGVTQTPRYLIKTRGQQVTLSCSPISGHRSVSWYQQTPGQGLQFLFEYFSETQRNKGNFPGRFSGRQFSNSRSEMNVSTLELGDSALYLCASSPGLGFETDTQYFGPGTRLTVL.

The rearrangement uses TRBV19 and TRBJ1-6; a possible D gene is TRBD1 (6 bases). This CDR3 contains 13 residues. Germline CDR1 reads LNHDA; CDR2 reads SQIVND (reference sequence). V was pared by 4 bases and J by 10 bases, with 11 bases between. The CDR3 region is CASSRGRGSPLHF. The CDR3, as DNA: TGTGCCAGTAGTAGAGGCAGGGGATCACCCCTCCACTTT. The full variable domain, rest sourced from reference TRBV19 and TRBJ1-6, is DGGITQSPKYLFRKEGQNVTLSCEQNLNHDAMYWYRQDPGQGLRLIYYSQIVNDFQKGDIAEGYSVSREKKESFPLTVTSAQKNPTAFYLCASSRGRGSPLHFGNGTRLTVT.

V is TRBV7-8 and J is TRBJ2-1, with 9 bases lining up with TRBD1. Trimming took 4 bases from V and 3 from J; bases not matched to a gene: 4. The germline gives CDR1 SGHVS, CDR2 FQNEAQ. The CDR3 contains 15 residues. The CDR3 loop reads CASSSDRGFYNEQFF. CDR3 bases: TGTGCCAGCAGCTCCGACAGGGGGTTCTACAATGAGCAGTTCTTC.

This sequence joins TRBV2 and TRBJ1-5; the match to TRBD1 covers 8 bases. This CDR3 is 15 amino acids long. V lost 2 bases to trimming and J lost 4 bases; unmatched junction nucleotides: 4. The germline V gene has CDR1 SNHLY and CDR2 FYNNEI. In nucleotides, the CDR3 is TGTGCCAGCAGTGAAAAAGGGGACAGGAATCAGCCCCAGCATTTT. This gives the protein CASSEKGDRNQPQHF.

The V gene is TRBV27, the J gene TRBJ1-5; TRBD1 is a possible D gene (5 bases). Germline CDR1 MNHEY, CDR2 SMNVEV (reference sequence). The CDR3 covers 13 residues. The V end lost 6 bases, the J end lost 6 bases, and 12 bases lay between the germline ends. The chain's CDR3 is CASRPQVSQPQHF. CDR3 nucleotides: TGTGCCAGCAGACCACAGGTGAGTCAGCCCCAGCATTTT.

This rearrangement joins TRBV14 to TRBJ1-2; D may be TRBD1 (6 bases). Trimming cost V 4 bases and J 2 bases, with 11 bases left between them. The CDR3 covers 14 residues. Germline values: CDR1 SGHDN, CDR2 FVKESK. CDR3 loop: CASSRVRGNYGYTF. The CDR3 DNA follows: TGTGCCAGCAGCCGAGTCAGGGGCAACTATGGCTACACCTTC.

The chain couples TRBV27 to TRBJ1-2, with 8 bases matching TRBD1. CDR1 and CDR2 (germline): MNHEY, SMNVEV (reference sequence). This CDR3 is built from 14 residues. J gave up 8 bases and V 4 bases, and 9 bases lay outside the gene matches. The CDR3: CASSSPGQGGGYTF. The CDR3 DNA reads TGTGCCAGCAGTTCCCCCGGACAGGGAGGGGGCTACACCTTC.

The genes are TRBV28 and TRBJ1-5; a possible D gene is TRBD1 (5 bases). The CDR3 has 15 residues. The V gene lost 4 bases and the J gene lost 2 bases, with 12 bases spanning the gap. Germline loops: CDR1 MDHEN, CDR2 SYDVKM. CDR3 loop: CASSYPPRGNQPQHF. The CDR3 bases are TGTGCCAGCAGTTACCCCCCCAGGGGCAATCAGCCCCAGCATTTT.

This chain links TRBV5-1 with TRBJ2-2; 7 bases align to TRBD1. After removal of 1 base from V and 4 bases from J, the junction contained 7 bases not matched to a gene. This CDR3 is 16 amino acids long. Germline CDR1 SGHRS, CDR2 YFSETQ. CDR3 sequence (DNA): TGCGCCAGCAGCTTGATGAGGGGGCTGGTCACCGGGGAGCTGTTTTTT. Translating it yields CASSLMRGLVTGELFF.

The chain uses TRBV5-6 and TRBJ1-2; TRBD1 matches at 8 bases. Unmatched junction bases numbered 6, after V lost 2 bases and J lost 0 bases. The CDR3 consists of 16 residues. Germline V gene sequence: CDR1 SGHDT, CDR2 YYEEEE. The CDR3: CASSFEGQDSNYGYTF. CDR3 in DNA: TGTGCCAGCAGCTTCGAGGGACAGGACTCTAACTATGGCTACACCTTC.

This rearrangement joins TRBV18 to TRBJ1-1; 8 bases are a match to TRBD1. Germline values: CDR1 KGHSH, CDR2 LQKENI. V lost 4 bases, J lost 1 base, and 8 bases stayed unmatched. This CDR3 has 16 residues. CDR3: CASSLHWTGSNTEAFF. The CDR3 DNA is TGTGCCAGCTCACTCCACTGGACAGGGTCGAACACTGAAGCTTTCTTT.

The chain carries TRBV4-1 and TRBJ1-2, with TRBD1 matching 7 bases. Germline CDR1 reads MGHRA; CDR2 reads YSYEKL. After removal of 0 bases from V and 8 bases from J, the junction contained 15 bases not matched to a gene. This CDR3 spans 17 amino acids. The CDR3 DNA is TGCGCCAGCAGCCAAGATCGGAGGGGGCAGGGATCGCGAGGCTACACCTTC. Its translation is CASSQDRRGQGSRGYTF.

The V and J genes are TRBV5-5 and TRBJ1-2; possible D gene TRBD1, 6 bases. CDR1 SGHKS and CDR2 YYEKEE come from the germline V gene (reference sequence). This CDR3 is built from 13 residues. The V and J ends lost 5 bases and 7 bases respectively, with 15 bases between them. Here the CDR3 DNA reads TGTGCCAGCAGACCAGACCGGGACACTGGCTACACCTTC. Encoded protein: CASRPDRDTGYTF.

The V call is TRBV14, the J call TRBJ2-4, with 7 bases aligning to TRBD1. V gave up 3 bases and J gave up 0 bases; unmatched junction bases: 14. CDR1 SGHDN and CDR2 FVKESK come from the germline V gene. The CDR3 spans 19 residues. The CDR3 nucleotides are TGTGCCAGCAGCCATTCCGGGACAGTGACCTTTCTAGCCAAAAACATTCAGTACTTC. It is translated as CASSHSGTVTFLAKNIQYF.

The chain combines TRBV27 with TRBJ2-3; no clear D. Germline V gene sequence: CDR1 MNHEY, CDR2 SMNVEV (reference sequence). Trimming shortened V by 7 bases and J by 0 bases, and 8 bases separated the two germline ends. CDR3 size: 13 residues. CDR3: CASIGGSTDTQYF. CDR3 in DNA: TGTGCCAGCATCGGCGGTAGCACAGATACGCAGTATTTT.

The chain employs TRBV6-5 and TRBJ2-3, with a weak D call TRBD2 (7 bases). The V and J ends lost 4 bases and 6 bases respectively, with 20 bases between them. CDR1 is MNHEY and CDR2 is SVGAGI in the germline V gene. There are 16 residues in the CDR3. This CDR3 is CASSSLWGGRKDTQYF. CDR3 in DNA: TGTGCCAGCAGTTCCCTGTGGGGGGGCAGAAAGGATACGCAGTATTTT.